Included here is one T cell receptor beta chain sequence, with context. Its antigen is not identified. Each bulk PBMC sample had about 330 ng DNA loaded. The repertoire was sequenced with immunoSEQ multiplex PCR; TCRdb's copy has only in-frame clones and lacks some. The profile shows about 5,600 clones, over 65% of them singletons. The sample is drawn from a study of blood T cell dynamics during melanoma immunotherapy. Points from the study as a whole: The study could not tell melanoma-specific clones from general immune activation. Disease-control patients' PBMC repertoires became either more clonal or more diverse at W3.

Germline values: CDR1 SGHRS, CDR2 YFSETQ. V lost 4 bases to trimming and J lost 1 base; unmatched junction nucleotides: 9. The CDR3 contains 17 residues. Time point meaning: week 3, after first cycle of checkpoint inhibitor. At 12 weeks after first infusion, RECIST 1.1 defined response for most patients. This sequence originates from a human donor with melanoma. Some clones in this sample may be carry-over from other donors' samples. The chain has TRBV5-1 and TRBJ2-3, with TRBD2 identical over 10 bases. The input for sequencing was blood, taken from a patient treated with checkpoint blockade. CDR3 residues: CASSGDSGGPRTDTQYF. CDR3 nucleotides: TGCGCCAGCAGCGGGGATAGCGGGGGGCCCCGCACAGATACGCAGTATTTT.